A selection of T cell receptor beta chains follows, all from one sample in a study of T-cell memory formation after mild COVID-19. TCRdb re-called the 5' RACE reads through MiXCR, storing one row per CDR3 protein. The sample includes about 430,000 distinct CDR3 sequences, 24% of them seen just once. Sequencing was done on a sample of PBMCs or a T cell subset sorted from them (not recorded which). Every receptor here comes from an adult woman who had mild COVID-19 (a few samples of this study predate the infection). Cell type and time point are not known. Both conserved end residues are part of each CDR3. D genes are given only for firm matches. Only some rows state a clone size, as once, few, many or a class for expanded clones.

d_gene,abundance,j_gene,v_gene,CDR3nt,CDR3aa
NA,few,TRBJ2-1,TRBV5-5,TGTGCCAGCAGCCGCAGCGCAGGGGTGGGAAGGGATGAGCAGTTCTTC,CASSRSAGVGRDEQFF
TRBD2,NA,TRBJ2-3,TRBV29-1,TGCAGCGTTGAAGGAGCGGGGGGGCGGCATACGCAGTATTTT,CSVEGAGGRHTQYF
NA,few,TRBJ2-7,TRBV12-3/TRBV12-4,TGTGCCAGCAGCCTCGACAGGATCTACGAGCAGTACTTC,CASSLDRIYEQYF
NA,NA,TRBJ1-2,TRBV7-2,TGTGCCAGCAGCTTAGCCGGGGGAGGGTCCTATGGCTACACCTTC,CASSLAGGGSYGYTF
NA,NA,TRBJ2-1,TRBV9,TGTGCCAGCACACGTGGGGGAGGCGCGGCTCGGGACAATGAGCAGTTCTTC,CASTRGGGAARDNEQFF
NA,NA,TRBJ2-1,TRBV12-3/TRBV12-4,TGTGCCAGCAGTTTGTATGCAGGGCGAGTCAATGAGCAGTTCTTC,CASSLYAGRVNEQFF
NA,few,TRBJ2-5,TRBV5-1,TGCGCCAGCAGGGACGGACGATGGGGACGGGAGACCCAGTACTTC,CASRDGRWGRETQYF
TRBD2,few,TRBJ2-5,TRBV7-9,TGTGCCAGCAGCTTATTACGCGGGAGCAAGACCCAGTACTTC,CASSLLRGSKTQYF
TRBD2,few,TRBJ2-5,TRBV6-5,TGTGCCAGCAGTTATCGGGCCCCTAGCGGGGGGGCCCAAGAGACCCAGTACTTC,CASSYRAPSGGAQETQYF
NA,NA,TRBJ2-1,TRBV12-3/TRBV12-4,TGTGCCAGCAGACTTGGGGGGAGGTACAATGAGCAGTTCTTC,CASRLGGRYNEQFF
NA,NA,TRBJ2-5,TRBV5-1,TGCGCCAGCAGCCCCTTGTGGGGGGAGACCCAGTACTTC,CASSPLWGETQYF
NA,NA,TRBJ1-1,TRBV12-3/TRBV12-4,TGTGCCAGCCAGGGTACCGAAGCTTTCTTT,CASQGTEAFF
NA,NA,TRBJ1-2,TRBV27,TGTGCCAGCAGCCAGACAGCCCGTAACTATGGCTACACCTTC,CASSQTARNYGYTF
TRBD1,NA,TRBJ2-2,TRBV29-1,TGCAGCGTTTACACCCCCAACAGGGGCACCGGGGAGCTGTTTTTT,CSVYTPNRGTGELFF
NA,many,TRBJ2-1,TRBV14,TGTGCCAGCAGCCAAGGAAACCACAATGAGCAGTTCTTC,CASSQGNHNEQFF
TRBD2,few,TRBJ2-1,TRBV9,TGTGCCAGCAGCGTAACTAGCGGGAGAGGGTACAATGAGCAGTTCTTC,CASSVTSGRGYNEQFF
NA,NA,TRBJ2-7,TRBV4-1,TGCGCCAGCAGCCGGAGGGGGCTAGGTGAGCAGTACTTC,CASSRRGLGEQYF
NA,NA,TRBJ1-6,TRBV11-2,TGTGCCAGCAGCCCCATCTCGGGTTCACCCCTCCACTTT,CASSPISGSPLHF
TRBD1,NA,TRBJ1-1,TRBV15,TGTGCCACCAGCAGAACCGACAGGGCGGAAGCTTTCTTT,CATSRTDRAEAFF
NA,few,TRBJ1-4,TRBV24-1,TGTGCCACCAGTGATCACCGGGACGTTCATGAAAAACTGTTTTTT,CATSDHRDVHEKLFF
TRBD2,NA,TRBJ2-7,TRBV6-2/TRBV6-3,TGTGCCAGCAGCCCATGGACTAGCGGGAGGAACTACGAGCAGTACTTC,CASSPWTSGRNYEQYF
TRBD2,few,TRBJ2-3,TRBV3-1,TGTGCCAGCAGCCACTCGTCACTCTCCAGACTAGCGGGGAGCACAGATACGCAGTATTTT,CASSHSSLSRLAGSTDTQYF
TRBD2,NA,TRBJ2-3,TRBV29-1,TGCAGCGTCGCTGGGACTAGCGGAGGGGATACGCAGTATTTT,CSVAGTSGGDTQYF
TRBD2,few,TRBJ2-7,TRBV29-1,TGCAGCGTTGAAGGTGTGACTAGCGAAAGCTACGAGCAGTACTTC,CSVEGVTSESYEQYF
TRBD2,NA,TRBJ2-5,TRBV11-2,TGTGCCAGCAGTAGCAGGACTAGCGGGAGGGCAAAGACCCAGTACTTC,CASSSRTSGRAKTQYF
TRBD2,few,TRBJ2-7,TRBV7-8,TGTGCCAGCAGCTTACCAGCGGGGGCCTACGAGCAGTACTTC,CASSLPAGAYEQYF
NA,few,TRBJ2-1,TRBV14,TGTGCCAGCAGCCAAGTTTTACAGTCCTACAATGAGCAGTTCTTC,CASSQVLQSYNEQFF
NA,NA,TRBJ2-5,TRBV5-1,TGCGCCAGCAGCGACGACCACCCCCCGTCGGGCGAGACCCAGTACTTC,CASSDDHPPSGETQYF
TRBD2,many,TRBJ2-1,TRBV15,TGTGCCACCAGCAGAGATAGCGGGGGGCCCTACAATGAGCAGTTCTTC,CATSRDSGGPYNEQFF
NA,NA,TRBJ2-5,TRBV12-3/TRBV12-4,TGTGCCAGCAGCCCAACGCAGGGTATTGGACAAGAGACCCAGTACTTC,CASSPTQGIGQETQYF
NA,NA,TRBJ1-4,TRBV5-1,TGCGCCAGCAGGGGATCATCTAATGAAAAACTGTTTTTT,CASRGSSNEKLFF
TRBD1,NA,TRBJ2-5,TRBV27,TGTGCCAGCAGTTCCTGGACAGGGGGACAAGAGACCCAGTACTTC,CASSSWTGGQETQYF
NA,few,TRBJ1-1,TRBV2,TGTGCCAGCAGTGAAGGGACAGCCCACGAAGCTTTCTTT,CASSEGTAHEAFF
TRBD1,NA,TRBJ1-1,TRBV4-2,TGTGCCAGCAGCCACGGACAGGGTGGTCCTGAAGCTTTCTTT,CASSHGQGGPEAFF
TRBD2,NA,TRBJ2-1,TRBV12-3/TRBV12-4,TGTGCCAGCAGGGAGGGGAGGGCCTCGTCCTACAATGAGCAGTTCTTC,CASREGRASSYNEQFF
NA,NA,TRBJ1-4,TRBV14,TGTGCCAGCAGCGAAAGAGGTCAGGGAACCGAAAAACTGTTTTTT,CASSERGQGTEKLFF
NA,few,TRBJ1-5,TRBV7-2,TGTGCCAGCAGCTTAGCGCTGGCAGGGTACCAGCCCCAGCATTTT,CASSLALAGYQPQHF
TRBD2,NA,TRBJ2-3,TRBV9,TGTGCCAGCAGCGTCGACGGACTAGCGGTTGCAGATACGCAGTATTTT,CASSVDGLAVADTQYF
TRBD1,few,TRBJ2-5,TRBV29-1,TGCAGCGTTGTCCGGACAGGGCCGGAGACCCAGTACTTC,CSVVRTGPETQYF